This T cell receptor (beta chain) was captured by sequencing in a study of blood T cell repertoires in COVID-19 (dated by TCRdb to 2018 to 2021). Regarding the research as a whole: Collaborator samples came from the United States, Italy and Spain and covered acute and convalescent phases of COVID-19. A freely available public database, intended as a resource for researchers studying the immune response to SARS-CoV-2, is where the repertoires were released. Where HLA class I and class II types were available, the types were taken from metadata supplied by the sample provider, not from assay-based typing. The dataset comprised deeply sampled blood TCRbeta repertoires from subjects exposed to, actively infected with, or recovered from COVID-19. Sample metadata almost always included a de-identified subject ID, COVID-19 status, age in years and sex. Samples were obtained from the ongoing ImmuneRACE study (first 160 participants) and from 1,000 to 1,500 subjects provided by 6 global collaborators. The material from the prospective study consisted of cDNA or gDNA derived from T cells, B-cell-depleted T cells, or PBMCs. The full study reports these points: The quantity of clinical and demographic metadata differed by source and by participant and was supplied without curation.

Turning to this clone: The target of this receptor is not known. It has no much larger one-base neighbor in the sample; base qualities were not kept.

Taken from the germline V gene (reference sequence), the CDR1 and CDR2 loops are LGHDT and YNNKEL. Reading from cysteine to phenylalanine, the CDR3 counts 15 amino acids. The entry retains the CDR3 DNA only, 45 bases that are in frame from base 1. Trimming takes 4 bases off V and 1 base off J; junction bases not matched to a gene: 6. The immunoSEQ Assay, a bias-controlled multiplex PCR, was used to amplify TCRbeta CDR3 regions from genomic DNA. In the source study's methods: Nucleated cell counts per sample were estimated from amplification of reference gene primers within the assay. To quantify the absolute abundance of each unique TCRbeta CDR3 rearrangement, sequence reads were collapsed and filtered. For each sample, productive Simpson clonality was calculated as the square root of Simpson's diversity index across productive rearrangements. TCRdb stores this immuneACCESS table with in-frame sequences only. Part of the clones is absent; in the studies checked, under half of the shortfall reflects unresolved V genes, and no reason is known for the rest. Clone size and the V and J calls come from that table; the DNA yielded D and trimming. For this sample there are over 100,000 clones; 84% appear just once. In total, the top ten clones hold roughly 7.9% of the sample.

The collaborating institutions used their own protocols to collect whole blood in K2EDTA tubes. For TCRbeta analysis, collaborators shipped samples as frozen whole blood, isolated PBMCs, or DNA extracted from either of those sample types. This TCR came from a woman older than 75 with active or convalescent COVID-19. The chain joins TRBV3-1 (or the pseudogene TRBV3-2) to TRBJ2-5; 7 nucleotides in the junction match TRBD1. Sequenced input: peripheral blood. The CDR3 reads CASSPRGQVQETQYF. The DNA sequence is given as TGTGCCAGCAGCCCTCGAGGACAGGTCCAAGAGACCCAGTACTTC.